The clone carrying this T cell receptor (beta chain) came up once. The antigen remains undetermined. The CDR3 runs to 15 residues. The germline gives CDR1 MGHRA, CDR2 YSYEKL. Trimming took off 1 base at V and 4 bases at J, with 11 bases between the two ends. The repertoire was sequenced with immunoSEQ multiplex PCR; TCRdb's copy has only in-frame clones and lacks some. The top ten hold over 0.65% of the sample, which has approximately 89,000 clones, roughly 88% seen once. This sample is part of a study of OX40 agonist ivuxolimab in advanced cancers. Study-level background: Prior anti-PD-1, anti-PD-L1 or anti-CTLA-4 therapy did not bar entry, and more than 35% had some.

General study points: Fewer expanded clones were found on average in CD4+ than in CD8+ T cells.

Patients were ruled out by autoimmune disease history or systemic immunosuppression. Peripheral blood came from all dose cohorts at three timepoints. The clonotype comes from an adult with an advanced solid tumor such as melanoma, head and neck, liver or kidney cancer. The sample consisted of CD4+ or CD8+ T cells sorted from blood, taken in a trial of the OX40 agonist ivuxolimab. This sequence joins TRBV4-1 and TRBJ1-5; the D is unclear. In DNA form, the CDR3 reads TGCGCCAGCAGCCAAGGGCCGGAGGAAAATCAGCCCCAGCATTTT. Amino acid sequence: CASSQGPEENQPQHF.